This T cell receptor (beta chain) was retrieved from a study of Graves' ophthalmopathy and Graves' hyperthyroidism. Moderate-to-severe activity, CAS ≥3, NOSPECS ≥4 and duration under 3 months were recorded for donors with ophthalmopathy. Other autoimmune disease, uncontrolled infection, pregnancy and lactation led to exclusion. This clonotype has a handful of counts. Scientists amplified the TCR beta CDR3 regions from RNA transcripts. HTBI primers served in a first-round RT-PCR, which a second-round multiplex PCR followed. MiXCR was run by TCRdb on the multiplex PCR reads, yielding one entry per CDR3 protein. Counted here are about 740,000 distinct CDR3 sequences, 35% to 50% occurring once; the ten biggest clones make up about 40%. Sequencing was carried out using peripheral blood. This clonotype originated in an adult man with Graves' ophthalmopathy.

Written as DNA, the CDR3 is TGTGCCAGCAGCGAAGGGACAGGGGCATTTGAAAAGACCCAGTACTTC. It translates to CASSEGTGAFEKTQYF. This chain uses TRBV7-9 with TRBJ2-5, with TRBD1 matching 10 bases. Losses at the gene ends were 5 bases for V and 6 bases for J; bases not matched to a gene: 12. This CDR3 has 16 residues. Germline CDR1 SEHNR, CDR2 FQNEAQ (reference sequence).